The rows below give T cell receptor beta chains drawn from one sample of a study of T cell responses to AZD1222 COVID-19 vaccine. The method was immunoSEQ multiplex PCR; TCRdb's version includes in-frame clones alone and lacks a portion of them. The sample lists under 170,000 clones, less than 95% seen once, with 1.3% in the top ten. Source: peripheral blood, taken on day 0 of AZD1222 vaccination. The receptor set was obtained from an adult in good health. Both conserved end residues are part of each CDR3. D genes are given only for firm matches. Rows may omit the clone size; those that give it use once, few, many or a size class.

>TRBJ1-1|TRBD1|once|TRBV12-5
TGTGCTAGTGGGTCCGGGACAGGGCCCACTGAAGCTTTCTTT
CASGSGTGPTEAFF
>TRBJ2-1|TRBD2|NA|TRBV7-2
TGTGCCAGCAGCTTAAAAGCGGGAGGTAACAATGAGCAGTTCTTC
CASSLKAGGNNEQFF
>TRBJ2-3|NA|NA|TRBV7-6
TGTGCCAGCGGGTGGTCCGCCGCTAGCACAGATACGCAGTATTTT
CASGWSAASTDTQYF
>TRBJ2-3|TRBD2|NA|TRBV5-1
TGCGCCAGCAGCGAACTAGCGGGGGTTGCAGATACGCAGTATTTT
CASSELAGVADTQYF
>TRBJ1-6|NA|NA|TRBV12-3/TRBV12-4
TGTGCCAGCAGTATCAGGGGACCCCTCCACTTT
CASSIRGPLHF
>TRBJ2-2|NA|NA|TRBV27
TGTGCCAGCAGTCCAATCACCGGGGAGCTGTTTTTT
CASSPITGELFF
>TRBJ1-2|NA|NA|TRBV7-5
TGTGTCAGAACCACGTCCAAGACAGGGGATAACTATGGCTACACCTTC
CVRTTSKTGDNYGYTF
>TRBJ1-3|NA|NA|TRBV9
TGTGCCAGCAGCCCTCAGGGGTCTGGAAACACCATATATTTT
CASSPQGSGNTIYF
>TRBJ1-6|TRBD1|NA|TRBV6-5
TGTGCCAGCAGGGAGACAGGGGTCGGCTCACCCCTCCACTTT
CASRETGVGSPLHF
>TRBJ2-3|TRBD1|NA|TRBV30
TGTGCCTGGAAAGGGGGCAGACAGTATTTT
CAWKGGRQYF
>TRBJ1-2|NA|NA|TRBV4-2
TGTGCCAGCAGCCAAGATTTACACAGATACTACTATGGCTACACCTTC
CASSQDLHRYYYGYTF
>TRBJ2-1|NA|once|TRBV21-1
TGTGCCAGCAGCAAACTAGCGGTAGACAATGAGCAGTTCTTC
CASSKLAVDNEQFF
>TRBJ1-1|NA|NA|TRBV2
TGTGCCAGCAGTAACCTACGGCTGAGCACTGAAGCTTTCTTT
CASSNLRLSTEAFF
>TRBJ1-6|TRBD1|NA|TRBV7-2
TGTGCCAGCAGAACCGGGACAGGGGACTCACCCCTCCACTTT
CASRTGTGDSPLHF
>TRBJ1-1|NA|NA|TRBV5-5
TGTGCCAGCAGCTCCGGGGATAGGACTGAAGCTTTCTTT
CASSSGDRTEAFF
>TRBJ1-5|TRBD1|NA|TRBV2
TGTGCCAGCAGTTCCGGGACAGGGAGAGGTCAGCCCCAGCATTTT
CASSSGTGRGQPQHF
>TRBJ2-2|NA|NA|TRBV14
TGTGCCAGCAGCCAAGATCTGAACACCGGGGAGCTGTTTTTT
CASSQDLNTGELFF
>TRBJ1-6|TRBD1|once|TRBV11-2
TGTGCCAGCAGCCGGGGACAGGGCAATTCACCCCTCCACTTT
CASSRGQGNSPLHF
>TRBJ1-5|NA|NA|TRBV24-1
TGTGCCACCTCGGGCTCCTTGAACAATCAGCCCCAGCATTTT
CATSGSLNNQPQHF
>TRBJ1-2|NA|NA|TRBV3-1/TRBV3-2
TGTGCCAGCAGCCACAGTGACAGATTAAACTATGGCTACACCTTC
CASSHSDRLNYGYTF
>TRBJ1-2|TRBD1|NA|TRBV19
TGTGCCAGTAGTATAAGTCTCGGCAGGGGGATTTACAGCTACACCTTC
CASSISLGRGIYSYTF
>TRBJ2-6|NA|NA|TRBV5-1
TGCGCCAGCAGCTTGGCCTTTCCTCCGGACTCCGGTGCCAACGTCCTGACTTTC
CASSLAFPPDSGANVLTF
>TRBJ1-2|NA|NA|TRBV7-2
TGTGCCAGCAGCTTAGACCCGGAGTGGTATGGCTACACCTTC
CASSLDPEWYGYTF
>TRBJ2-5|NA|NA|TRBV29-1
TGCAGCGTTACACACGACGTCACCGGTACCCAGTACTTC
CSVTHDVTGTQYF
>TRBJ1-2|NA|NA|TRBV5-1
TGCGCCAGCAGCTTGGAGGGTTCTGGCTACACCTTC
CASSLEGSGYTF
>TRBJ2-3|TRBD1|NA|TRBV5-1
TGCGCCAGCAGCACTAGACAGGGCGCAGATACGCAGTATTTT
CASSTRQGADTQYF
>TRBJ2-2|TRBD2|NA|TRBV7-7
TGTGCCAGCAGCTTAGACCTTACTAGCGGGGAAACCGGGGAGCTGTTTTTT
CASSLDLTSGETGELFF
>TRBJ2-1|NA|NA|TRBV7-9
TGTGCCAGCAGCTCTATAAAGGATGAGCAGTTCTTC
CASSSIKDEQFF
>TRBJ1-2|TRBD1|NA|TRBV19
TGTGCCAGTAGTCCCGGGACAGGCTATGGCTACACCTTC
CASSPGTGYGYTF
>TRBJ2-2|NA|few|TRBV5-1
TGCGCCAGCAGACTAGACCAGGGTTCCGGGGAGCTGTTTTTT
CASRLDQGSGELFF
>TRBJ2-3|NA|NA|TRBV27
TGTGCCGTGGGGGGCTACACAGATACGCAGTATTTT
CAVGGYTDTQYF
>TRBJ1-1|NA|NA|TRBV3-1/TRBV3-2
TGTGCCAGCAGCCAATGGGCGGGTTCCGGGGGACGCGAAGCTTTCTTT
CASSQWAGSGGREAFF
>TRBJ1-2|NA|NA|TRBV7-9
TGTGCCAGCAGCTTATTGGGGCCTTATCGAGATGGCTACACCTTC
CASSLLGPYRDGYTF
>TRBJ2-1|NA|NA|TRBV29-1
TGCAGCGTTGAATCCCCAGACCAGGGCGGAGAGCAGTTCTTC
CSVESPDQGGEQFF
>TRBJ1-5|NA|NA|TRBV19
TGTGCCAGTAACAGGGGCAATCAGCCCCAGCATTTT
CASNRGNQPQHF
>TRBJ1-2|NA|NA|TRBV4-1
TGCGCCAGCAGCCAAGTTTACGGGGCGGACTATGGCTACACCTTC
CASSQVYGADYGYTF
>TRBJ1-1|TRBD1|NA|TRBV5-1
TGCGCCAGCAGCTTCGGTCGGGACAGTCGGAACACTGAAGCTTTCTTT
CASSFGRDSRNTEAFF
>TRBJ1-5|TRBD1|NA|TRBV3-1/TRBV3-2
TGTGCCAGCAGCCCGGGACAGAATCAGCCCCAGCATTTT
CASSPGQNQPQHF
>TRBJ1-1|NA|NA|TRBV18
TGTGCCAGCTCACCACGACCTTCAAGGGAAAGCGCTTTCTTT
CASSPRPSRESAFF
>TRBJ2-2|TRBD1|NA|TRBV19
TGTGCCAGTAGTATTAGGGCAGGGGGCGACACCGGGGAGCTGTTTTTT
CASSIRAGGDTGELFF
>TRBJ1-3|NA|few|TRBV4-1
TGCGCCAGCAGCCAAGATCCCACGAACTCTGGAAACACCATATATTTT
CASSQDPTNSGNTIYF
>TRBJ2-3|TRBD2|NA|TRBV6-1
TGTGCCAGCAGTGAAGAGACTAGCGGGGGTGATAAGCAGTATTTT
CASSEETSGGDKQYF
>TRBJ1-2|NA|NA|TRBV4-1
TGCGCCAGCAGCCAAGTTGGCATCTATGGCTACACCTTC
CASSQVGIYGYTF
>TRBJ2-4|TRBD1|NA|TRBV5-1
TGCGCCAGTCAGGGGGCCCCCGGAAACATTCAGTACTTC
CASQGAPGNIQYF
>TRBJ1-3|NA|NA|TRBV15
TGTGCCACCAGCAGACCAATCGGGGTCGGAAACACCATATATTTT
CATSRPIGVGNTIYF
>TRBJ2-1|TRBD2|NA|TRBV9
TGTGCCAGCAGCGTAGACAGCGGGGGGGTGAATGAGCAGTTCTTC
CASSVDSGGVNEQFF
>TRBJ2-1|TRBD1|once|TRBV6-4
TGTGCCAGCAGTGAGATGGGACAGCCCGGGAATGAGCAGTTCTTC
CASSEMGQPGNEQFF
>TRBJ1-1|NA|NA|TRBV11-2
TGTGCCAGCAGCTCCCTAACCTCGGTGGCAGTTGAAGCTTTCTTT
CASSSLTSVAVEAFF
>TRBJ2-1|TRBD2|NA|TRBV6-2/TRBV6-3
TGTGCCAGCAGTACCAGCCTCGGACTAGCGGGTGACCCTTTACGTGAGCAGTTCTTC
CASSTSLGLAGDPLREQFF
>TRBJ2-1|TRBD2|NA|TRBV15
TGTGCCACCGGGGGGACTACATTATACAATGAGCAGTTCTTC
CATGGTTLYNEQFF
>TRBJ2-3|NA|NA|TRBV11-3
TGTGCCAGCAGCTTTGGGGCAACCAGCACAGATACGCAGTATTTT
CASSFGATSTDTQYF
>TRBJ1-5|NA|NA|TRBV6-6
TGTGCCAGCAGGGACGGCGGGTCAGGGTTTAATCAGCCCCAGCATTTT
CASRDGGSGFNQPQHF
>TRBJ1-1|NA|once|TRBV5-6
TGTGCCAGCAGCTTTCGGGCGGGTTTGAACACTGAAGCTTTCTTT
CASSFRAGLNTEAFF